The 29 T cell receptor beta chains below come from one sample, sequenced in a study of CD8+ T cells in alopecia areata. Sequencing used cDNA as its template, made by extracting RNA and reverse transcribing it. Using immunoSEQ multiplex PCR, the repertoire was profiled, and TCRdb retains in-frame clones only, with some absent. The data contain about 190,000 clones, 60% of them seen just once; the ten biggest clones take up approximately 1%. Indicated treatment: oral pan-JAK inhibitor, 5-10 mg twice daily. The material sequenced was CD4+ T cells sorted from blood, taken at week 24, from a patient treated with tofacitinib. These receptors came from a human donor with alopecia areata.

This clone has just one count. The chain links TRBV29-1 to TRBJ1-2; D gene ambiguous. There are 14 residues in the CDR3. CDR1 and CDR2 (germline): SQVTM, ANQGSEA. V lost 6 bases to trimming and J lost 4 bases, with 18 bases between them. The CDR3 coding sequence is TGCAGCGTGGATGAAAACCTCACAAGCTATGGCTACACCTTC. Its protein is CSVDENLTSYGYTF.

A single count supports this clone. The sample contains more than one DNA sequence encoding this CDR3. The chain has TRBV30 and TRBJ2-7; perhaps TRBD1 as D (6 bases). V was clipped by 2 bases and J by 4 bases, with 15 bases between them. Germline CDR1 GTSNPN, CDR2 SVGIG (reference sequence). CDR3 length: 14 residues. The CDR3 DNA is TGTGCCTGGAGTAAAGGGGGAAAGGGATACGAGCAGTACTTC. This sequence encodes CAWSKGGKGYEQYF. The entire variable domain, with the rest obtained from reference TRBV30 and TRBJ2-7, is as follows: SQTIHQWPATLVQPVGSPLSLECTVEGTSNPNLYWYRQAAGRGLQLLFYSVGIGQISSEVPQNLSASRPQDRQFILSSKKLLLSDSGFYLCAWSKGGKGYEQYFGPGTRLTVT.

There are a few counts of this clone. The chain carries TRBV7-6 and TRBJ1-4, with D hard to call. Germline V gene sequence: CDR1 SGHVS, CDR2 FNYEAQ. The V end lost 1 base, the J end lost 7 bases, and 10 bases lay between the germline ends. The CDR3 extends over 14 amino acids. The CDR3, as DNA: TGTGCCAGCAGCTTAGGCTCTGGAAGTGAAAAACTGTTTTTT. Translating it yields CASSLGSGSEKLFF.

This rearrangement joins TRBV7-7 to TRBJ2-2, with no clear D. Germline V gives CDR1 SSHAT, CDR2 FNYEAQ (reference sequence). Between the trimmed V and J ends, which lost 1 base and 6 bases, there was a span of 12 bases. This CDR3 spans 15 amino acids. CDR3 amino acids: CASSLGGAFSGELFF. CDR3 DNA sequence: TGTGCCAGCAGCTTAGGCGGCGCTTTCTCCGGGGAGCTGTTTTTT. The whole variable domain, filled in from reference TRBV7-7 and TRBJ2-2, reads GAGVSQSPRYKVTKRGQDVTLRCDPISSHATLYWYQQALGQGPEFLTYFNYEAQPDKSGLPSDRFSAERPEGSISTLTIQRTEQRDSAMYRCASSLGGAFSGELFFGEGSRLTVL.

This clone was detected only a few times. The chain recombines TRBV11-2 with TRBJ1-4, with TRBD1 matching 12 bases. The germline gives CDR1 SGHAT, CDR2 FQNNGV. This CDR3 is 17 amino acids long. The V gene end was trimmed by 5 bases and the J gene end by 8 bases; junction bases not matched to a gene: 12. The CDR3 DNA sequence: TGTGCCAGCAGCCCGAGTGCCGGGACAGGGGGCAGAGAAAAACTGTTTTTT. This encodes CASSPSAGTGGREKLFF. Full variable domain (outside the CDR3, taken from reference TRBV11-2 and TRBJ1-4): EAGVAQSPRYKIIEKRQSVAFWCNPISGHATLYWYQQILGQGPKLLIQFQNNGVVDDSQLPKDRFSAERLKGVDSTLKIQPAKLEDSAVYLCASSPSAGTGGREKLFFGSGTQLSVL.

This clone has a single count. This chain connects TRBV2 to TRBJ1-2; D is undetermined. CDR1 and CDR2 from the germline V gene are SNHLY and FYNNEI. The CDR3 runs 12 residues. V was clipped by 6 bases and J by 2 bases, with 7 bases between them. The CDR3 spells CASSGGNYGYTF. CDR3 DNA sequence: TGTGCCAGCAGCGGTGGGAACTATGGCTACACCTTC. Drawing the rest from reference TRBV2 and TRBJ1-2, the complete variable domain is EPEVTQTPSHQVTQMGQEVILRCVPISNHLYFYWYRQILGQKVEFLVSFYNNEISEKSEIFDDQFSVERPDGSNFTLKIRSTKLEDSAMYFCASSGGNYGYTFGSGTRLTVV.

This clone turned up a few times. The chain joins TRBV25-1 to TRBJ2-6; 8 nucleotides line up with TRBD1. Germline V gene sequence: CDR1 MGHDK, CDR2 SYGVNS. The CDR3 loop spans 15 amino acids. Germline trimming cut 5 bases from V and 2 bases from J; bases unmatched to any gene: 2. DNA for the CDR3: TGTGCCAGCAGTCAACAGGGGGCTGGGGCCAACGTCCTGACTTTC. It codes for CASSQQGAGANVLTF.

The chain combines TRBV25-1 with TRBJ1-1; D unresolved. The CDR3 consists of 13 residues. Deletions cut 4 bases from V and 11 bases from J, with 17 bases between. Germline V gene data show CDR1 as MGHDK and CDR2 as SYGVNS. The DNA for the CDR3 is TGTGCCAGCAGTGCAGACCTCCATGCGGGGGCTTTCTTT. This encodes CASSADLHAGAFF.

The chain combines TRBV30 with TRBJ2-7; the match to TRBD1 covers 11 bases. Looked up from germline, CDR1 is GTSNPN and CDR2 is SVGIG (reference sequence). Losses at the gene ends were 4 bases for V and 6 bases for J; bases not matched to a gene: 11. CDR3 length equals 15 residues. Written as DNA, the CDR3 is TGTGCCTGGACCCCCCTCTCGGGACAGGGGGGCGAGCAGTACTTC. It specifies CAWTPLSGQGGEQYF.

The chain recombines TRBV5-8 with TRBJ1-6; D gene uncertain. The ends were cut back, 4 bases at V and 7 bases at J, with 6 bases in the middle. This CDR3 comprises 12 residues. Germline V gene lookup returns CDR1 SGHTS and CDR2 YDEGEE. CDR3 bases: TGTGCCAGCAGCCTGAGAAATTCACCCCTCCACTTT. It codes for CASSLRNSPLHF. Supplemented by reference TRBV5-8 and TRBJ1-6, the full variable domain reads EAGVTQSPTHLIKTRGQQATLRCSPISGHTSVYWYQQALGLGLQFLLWYDEGEERNRGNFPPRFSGRQFPNYSSELNVNALELEDSALYLCASSLRNSPLHFGNGTRLTVT.

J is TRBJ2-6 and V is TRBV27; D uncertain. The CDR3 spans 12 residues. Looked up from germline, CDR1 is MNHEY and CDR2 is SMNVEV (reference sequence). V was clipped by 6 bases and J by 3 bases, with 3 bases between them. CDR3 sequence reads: CASRGGANVLTF. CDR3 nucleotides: TGTGCCAGCAGGGGTGGGGCCAACGTCCTGACTTTC.

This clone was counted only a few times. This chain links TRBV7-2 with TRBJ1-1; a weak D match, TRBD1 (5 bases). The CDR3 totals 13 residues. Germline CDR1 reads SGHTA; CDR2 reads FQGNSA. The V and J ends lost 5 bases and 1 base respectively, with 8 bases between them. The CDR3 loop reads CASSHDRNTEAFF. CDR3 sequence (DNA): TGTGCCAGCAGCCACGACAGGAACACTGAAGCTTTCTTT.

CDR3 residues: CATSRDYREGYTF. The CDR3 DNA reads TGTGCCACCAGCAGAGACTACCGGGAGGGCTACACCTTC. J is TRBJ1-2 and V is TRBV15; D ambiguous. The CDR3 is 13 amino acids. Germline values: CDR1 LNHNV, CDR2 YYDKDF (reference sequence). The V end was cut by 0 bases, the J end by 8 bases, with 10 bases between.

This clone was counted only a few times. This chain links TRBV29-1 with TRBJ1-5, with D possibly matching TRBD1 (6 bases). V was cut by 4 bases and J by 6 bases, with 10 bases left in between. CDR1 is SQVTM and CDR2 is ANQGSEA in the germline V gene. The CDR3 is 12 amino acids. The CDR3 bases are TGCAGCGTTGGAGGGGGGAGTCAGCCCCAGCATTTT. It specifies CSVGGGSQPQHF.

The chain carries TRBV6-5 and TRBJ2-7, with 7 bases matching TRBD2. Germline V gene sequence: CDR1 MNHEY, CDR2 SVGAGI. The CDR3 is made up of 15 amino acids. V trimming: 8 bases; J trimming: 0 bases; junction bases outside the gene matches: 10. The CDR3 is CASRSTGTTSYEQYF. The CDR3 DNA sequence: TGTGCCAGCCGCTCGACCGGGACTACCTCCTACGAGCAGTACTTC.

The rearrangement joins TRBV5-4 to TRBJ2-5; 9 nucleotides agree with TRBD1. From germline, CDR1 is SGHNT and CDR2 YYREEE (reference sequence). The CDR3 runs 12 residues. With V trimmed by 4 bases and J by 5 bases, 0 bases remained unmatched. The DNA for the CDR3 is TGTGCCAGCAGCGGGACAGGGGAGACCCAGTACTTC. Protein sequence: CASSGTGETQYF.

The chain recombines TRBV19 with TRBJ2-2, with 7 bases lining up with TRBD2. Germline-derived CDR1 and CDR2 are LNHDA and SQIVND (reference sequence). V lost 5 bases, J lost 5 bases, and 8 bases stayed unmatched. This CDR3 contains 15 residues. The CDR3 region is CASSPLPAGTGELFF. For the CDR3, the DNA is TGTGCCAGTAGTCCCCTCCCAGCGGGGACCGGGGAGCTGTTTTTT. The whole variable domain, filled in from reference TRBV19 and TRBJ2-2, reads DGGITQSPKYLFRKEGQNVTLSCEQNLNHDAMYWYRQDPGQGLRLIYYSQIVNDFQKGDIAEGYSVSREKKESFPLTVTSAQKNPTAFYLCASSPLPAGTGELFFGEGSRLTVL.

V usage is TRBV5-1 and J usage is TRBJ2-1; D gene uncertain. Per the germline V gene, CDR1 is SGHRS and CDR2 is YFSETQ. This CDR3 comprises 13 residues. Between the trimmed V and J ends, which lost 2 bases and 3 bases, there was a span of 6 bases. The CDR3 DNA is TGCGCCAGCAGCTTCAGGAACTACAATGAGCAGTTCTTC. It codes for CASSFRNYNEQFF.

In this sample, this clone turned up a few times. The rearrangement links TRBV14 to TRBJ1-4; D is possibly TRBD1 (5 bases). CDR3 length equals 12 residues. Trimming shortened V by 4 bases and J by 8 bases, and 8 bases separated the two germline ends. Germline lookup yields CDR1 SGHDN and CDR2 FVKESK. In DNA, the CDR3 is TGTGCCAGCAGCCCTCAGGGAGAAAAACTGTTTTTT. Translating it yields CASSPQGEKLFF.

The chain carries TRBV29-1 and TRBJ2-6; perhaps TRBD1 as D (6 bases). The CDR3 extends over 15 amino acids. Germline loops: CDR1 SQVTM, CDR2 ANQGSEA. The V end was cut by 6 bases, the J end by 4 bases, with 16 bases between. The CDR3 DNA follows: TGCAGCGTCACTACTCCAGGGGCCGGGGCCAACGTCCTGACTTTC. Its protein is CSVTTPGAGANVLTF. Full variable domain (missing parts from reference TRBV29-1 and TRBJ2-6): SAVISQKPSRDICQRGTSLTIQCQVDSQVTMMFWYRQQPGQSLTLIATANQGSEATYESGFVIDKFPISRPNLTFSTLTVSNMSPEDSSIYLCSVTTPGAGANVLTFGAGSRLTVL.

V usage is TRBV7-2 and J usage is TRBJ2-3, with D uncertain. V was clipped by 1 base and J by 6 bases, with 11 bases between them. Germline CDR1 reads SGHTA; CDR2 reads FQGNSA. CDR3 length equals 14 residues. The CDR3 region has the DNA TGTGCCAGCAGCTTAGGCAGCCTGGTGGATACGCAGTATTTT. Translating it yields CASSLGSLVDTQYF.

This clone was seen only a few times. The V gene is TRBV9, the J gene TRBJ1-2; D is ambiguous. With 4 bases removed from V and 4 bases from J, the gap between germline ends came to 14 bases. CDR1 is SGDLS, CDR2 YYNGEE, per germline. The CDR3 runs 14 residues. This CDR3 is CASSPDTATYGYTF. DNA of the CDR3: TGTGCCAGCAGCCCAGACACGGCCACCTATGGCTACACCTTC.

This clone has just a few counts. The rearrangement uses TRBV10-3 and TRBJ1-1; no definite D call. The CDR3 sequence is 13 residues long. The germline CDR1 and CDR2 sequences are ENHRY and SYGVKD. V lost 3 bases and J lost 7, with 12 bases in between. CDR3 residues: CAISDVLNGEAFF. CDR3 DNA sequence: TGTGCCATCAGTGACGTCCTAAACGGTGAAGCTTTCTTT.

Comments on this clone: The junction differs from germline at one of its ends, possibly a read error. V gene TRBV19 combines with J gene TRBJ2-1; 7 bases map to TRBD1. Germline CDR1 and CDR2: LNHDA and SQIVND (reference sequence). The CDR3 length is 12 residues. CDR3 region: CASSTGGNEKFF. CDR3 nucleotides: TGTGCCAGTAGTACAGGGGGTAATGAGAAGTTCTTC.

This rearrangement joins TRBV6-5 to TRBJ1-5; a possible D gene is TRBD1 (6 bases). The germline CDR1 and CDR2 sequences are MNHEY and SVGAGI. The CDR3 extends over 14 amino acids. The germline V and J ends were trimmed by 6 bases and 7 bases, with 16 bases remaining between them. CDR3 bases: TGTGCCAGCAGGGAACAGGGCTCCGGACAGCCCCAGCATTTT. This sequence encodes CASREQGSGQPQHF.

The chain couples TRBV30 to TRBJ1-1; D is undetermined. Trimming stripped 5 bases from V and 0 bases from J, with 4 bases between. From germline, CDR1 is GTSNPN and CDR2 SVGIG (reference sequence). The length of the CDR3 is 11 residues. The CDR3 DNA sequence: TGTGCCTGGGGCCTGAACACTGAAGCTTTCTTT. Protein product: CAWGLNTEAFF.

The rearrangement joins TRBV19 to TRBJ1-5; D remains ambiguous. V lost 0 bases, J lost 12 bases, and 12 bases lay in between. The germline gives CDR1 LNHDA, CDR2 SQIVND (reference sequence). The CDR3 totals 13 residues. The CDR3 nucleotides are TGTGCCAGTAGTATAGATAGCCGGTCGGGCCAGCATTTT. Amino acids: CASSIDSRSGQHF.

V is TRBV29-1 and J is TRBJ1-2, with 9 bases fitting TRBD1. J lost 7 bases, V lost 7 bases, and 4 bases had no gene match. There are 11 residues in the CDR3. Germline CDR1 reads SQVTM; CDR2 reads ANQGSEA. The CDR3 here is CSARQGGGYTF. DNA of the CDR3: TGCAGCGCCCGACAGGGGGGTGGCTACACCTTC.

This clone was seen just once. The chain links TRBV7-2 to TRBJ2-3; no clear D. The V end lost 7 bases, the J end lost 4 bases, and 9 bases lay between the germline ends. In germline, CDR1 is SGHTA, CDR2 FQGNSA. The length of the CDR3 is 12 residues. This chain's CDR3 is CASTPRADTQYF. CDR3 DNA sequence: TGTGCCAGCACCCCTAGGGCAGATACGCAGTATTTT.